This T cell receptor (beta chain) was documented in a study of T cell responses to AZD1222 COVID-19 vaccine. The protocol was immunoSEQ multiplex PCR, while the TCRdb copy is restricted to in-frame clones and leaves out a portion. The table includes 70,000 to 95,000 clones, 85% to 90% detected once. Losses at the gene ends were 3 bases for V and 7 bases for J; bases not matched to a gene: 5. CDR1 is LGHNT and CDR2 is FRNRAP in the germline V gene. This CDR3 comprises 13 residues. Here the sequenced sample was peripheral blood, taken on day 0 of MenACWY control vaccination. The TCR comes from an adult in good health. J is TRBJ1-2 and V is TRBV12-5; TRBD1 matches at 7 bases. The CDR3 sequence is CASGLGGVFGYTF. The DNA for the CDR3 is TGTGCTAGTGGTTTAGGGGGCGTTTTTGGCTACACCTTC.